This T cell receptor (beta chain) was obtained from a study of response to subunit inactivated influenza vaccine. Germline V gene lookup returns CDR1 SEHNR and CDR2 FQNEAQ (reference sequence). The CDR3 has 13 residues. V lost 5 bases and J lost 1, with 9 bases in between. This clonotype was observed a handful of times. MiXCR was run by TCRdb on the RT-PCR reads, yielding one entry per CDR3 protein. The table includes more than 500,000 distinct CDR3 sequences, roughly 12% detected once. These data were also reused for a study on T cells expressing NK-cell markers. That study adds: 5'RACE template switching with UMIs produced the TCR beta cDNA. Source material for TCR beta repertoires consisted of sorted CD3+CD56+NKG2C+, CD3+CD56+NKG2C- and CD3+CD56-NKG2C+ T cells.

The sequence was obtained from a man in his fifties or sixties who received an inactivated influenza vaccine. The chain is built from TRBV7-9 and TRBJ2-7; D may be TRBD2 (6 bases). The material sequenced was PBMCs from blood, taken on the day of vaccination. CDR3 residues: CASSAGRSYEQYF. The CDR3 DNA reads as TGTGCCAGCAGCGCGGGACGGTCCTACGAGCAGTACTTC.